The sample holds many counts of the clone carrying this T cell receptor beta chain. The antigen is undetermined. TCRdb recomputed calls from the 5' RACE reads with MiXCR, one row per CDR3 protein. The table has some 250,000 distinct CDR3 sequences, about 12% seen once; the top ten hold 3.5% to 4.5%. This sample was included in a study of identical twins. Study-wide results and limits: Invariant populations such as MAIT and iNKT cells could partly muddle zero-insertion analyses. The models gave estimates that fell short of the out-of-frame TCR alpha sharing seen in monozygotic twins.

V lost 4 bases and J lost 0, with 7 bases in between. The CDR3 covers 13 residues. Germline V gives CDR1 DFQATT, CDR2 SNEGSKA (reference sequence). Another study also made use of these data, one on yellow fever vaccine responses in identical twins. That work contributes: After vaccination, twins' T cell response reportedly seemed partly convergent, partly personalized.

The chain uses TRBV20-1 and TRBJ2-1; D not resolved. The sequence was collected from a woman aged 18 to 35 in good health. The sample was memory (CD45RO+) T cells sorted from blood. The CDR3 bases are TGCAGTGCTACACGCAGCTCCTACAATGAGCAGTTCTTC. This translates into CSATRSSYNEQFF.